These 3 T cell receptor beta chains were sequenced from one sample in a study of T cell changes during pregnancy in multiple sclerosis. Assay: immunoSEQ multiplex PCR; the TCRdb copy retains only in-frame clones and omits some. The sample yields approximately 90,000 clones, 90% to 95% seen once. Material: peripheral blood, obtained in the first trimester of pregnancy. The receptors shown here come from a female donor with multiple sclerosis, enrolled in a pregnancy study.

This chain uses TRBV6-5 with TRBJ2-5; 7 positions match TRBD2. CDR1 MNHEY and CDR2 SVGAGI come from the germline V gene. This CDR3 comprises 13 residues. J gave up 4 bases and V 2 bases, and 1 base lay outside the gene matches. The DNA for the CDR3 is TGTGCCAGCAGTTACACTAGCGTAGAGACCCAGTACTTC. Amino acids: CASSYTSVETQYF.

DNA of the CDR3: TGCAGCGCCGACCCGGGGGGAATAGGTGAAAAACTGTTTTTT. Encoded protein: CSADPGGIGEKLFF. The V gene is TRBV29-1, the J gene TRBJ1-4, with D possibly matching TRBD1 (5 bases). CDR1 SQVTM and CDR2 ANQGSEA come from the germline V gene. Trimming stripped 7 bases from V and 7 bases from J, with 19 bases between. The CDR3 is 14 amino acids.

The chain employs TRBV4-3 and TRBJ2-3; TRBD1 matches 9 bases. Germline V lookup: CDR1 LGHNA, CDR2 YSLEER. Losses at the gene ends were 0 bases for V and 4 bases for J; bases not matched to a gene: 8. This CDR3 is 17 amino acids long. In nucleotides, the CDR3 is TGCGCCAGCAGCCAAGAGAGGACAGGGGATATCGCAGATACGCAGTATTTT. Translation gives CASSQERTGDIADTQYF.